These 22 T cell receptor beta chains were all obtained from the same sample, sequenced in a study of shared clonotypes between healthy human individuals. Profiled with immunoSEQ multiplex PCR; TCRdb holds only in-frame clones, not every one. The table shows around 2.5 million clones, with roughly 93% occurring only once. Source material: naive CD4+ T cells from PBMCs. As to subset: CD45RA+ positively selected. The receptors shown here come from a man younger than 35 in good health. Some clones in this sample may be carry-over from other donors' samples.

The CDR3 here is CASSAGSYNEQFF. As DNA, the CDR3 is TGCGCCAGCAGCGCTGGATCGTACAATGAGCAGTTCTTC. This rearrangement joins TRBV5-1 to TRBJ2-1; D not certain. The V and J ends lost 4 bases and 4 bases respectively, with 9 bases between them. Germline V gives CDR1 SGHRS, CDR2 YFSETQ. The CDR3 is made up of 13 amino acids.

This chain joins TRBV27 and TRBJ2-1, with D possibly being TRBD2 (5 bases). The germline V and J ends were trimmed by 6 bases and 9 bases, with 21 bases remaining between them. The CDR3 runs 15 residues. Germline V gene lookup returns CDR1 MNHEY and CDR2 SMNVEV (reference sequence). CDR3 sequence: CASRTGSSDLREQFF. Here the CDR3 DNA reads TGTGCCAGCAGGACGGGATCCTCGGATCTACGTGAGCAGTTCTTC.

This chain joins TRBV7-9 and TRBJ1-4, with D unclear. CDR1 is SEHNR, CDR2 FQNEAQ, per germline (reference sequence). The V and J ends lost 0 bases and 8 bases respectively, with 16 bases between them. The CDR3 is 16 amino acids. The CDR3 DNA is TGTGCCAGCAGCTTAGCGCTAGGGAATATCCCGGAAAAACTGTTTTTT. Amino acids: CASSLALGNIPEKLFF.

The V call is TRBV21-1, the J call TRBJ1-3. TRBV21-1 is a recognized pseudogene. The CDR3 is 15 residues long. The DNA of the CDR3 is TGTGCCAGCAGCAAAGAGGGGGGATCCGGAAACACCATATATTTT. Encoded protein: CASSKEGGSGNTIYF.

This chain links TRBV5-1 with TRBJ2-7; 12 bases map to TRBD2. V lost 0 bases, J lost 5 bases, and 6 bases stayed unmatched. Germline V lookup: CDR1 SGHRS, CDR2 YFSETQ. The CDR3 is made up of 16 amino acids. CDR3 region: CASSLDPSGGVDEQYF. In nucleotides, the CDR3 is TGCGCCAGCAGCTTGGACCCTAGCGGGGGGGTCGACGAGCAGTACTTC. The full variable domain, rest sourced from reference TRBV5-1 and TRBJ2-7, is KAGVTQTPRYLIKTRGQQVTLSCSPISGHRSVSWYQQTPGQGLQFLFEYFSETQRNKGNFPGRFSGRQFSNSRSEMNVSTLELGDSALYLCASSLDPSGGVDEQYFGPGTRLTVT.

The CDR3 DNA is TGTGCCAGCAGTTACTCGACAAATATAGGGGCCTATGGCTACACCTTC. It codes for CASSYSTNIGAYGYTF. The chain uses TRBV6-5 and TRBJ1-2; D possibly corresponds to TRBD1 (5 bases). CDR1 and CDR2 (germline): MNHEY, SVGAGI. The V and J ends lost 0 bases and 4 bases respectively, with 15 bases between them. The CDR3 has 16 residues.

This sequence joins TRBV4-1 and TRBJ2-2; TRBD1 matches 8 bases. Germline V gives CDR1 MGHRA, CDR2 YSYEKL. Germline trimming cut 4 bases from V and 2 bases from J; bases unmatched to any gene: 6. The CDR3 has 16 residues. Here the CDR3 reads CASSLRTGQNTGELFF. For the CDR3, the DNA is TGCGCCAGCAGCCTGCGGACAGGGCAAAACACCGGGGAGCTGTTTTTT.

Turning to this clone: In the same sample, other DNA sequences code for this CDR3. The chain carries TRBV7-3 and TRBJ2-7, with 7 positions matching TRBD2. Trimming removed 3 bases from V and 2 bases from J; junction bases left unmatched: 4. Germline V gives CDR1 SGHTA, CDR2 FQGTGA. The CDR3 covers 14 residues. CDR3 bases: TGTGCCAGCAGCTTGGGCCGGGGGGCCTACGAGCAGTACTTC. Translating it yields CASSLGRGAYEQYF.

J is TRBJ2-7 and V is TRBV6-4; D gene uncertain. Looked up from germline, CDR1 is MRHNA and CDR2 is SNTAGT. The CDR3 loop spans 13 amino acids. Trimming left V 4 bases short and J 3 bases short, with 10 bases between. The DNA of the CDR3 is TGTGCCAGCAGTGCGGAAGTGGGCTACGAGCAGTACTTC. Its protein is CASSAEVGYEQYF.

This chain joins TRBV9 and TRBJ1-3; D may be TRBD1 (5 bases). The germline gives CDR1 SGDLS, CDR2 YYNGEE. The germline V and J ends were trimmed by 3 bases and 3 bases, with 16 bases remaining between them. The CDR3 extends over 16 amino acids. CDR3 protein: CASSAWDAVLGNTIYF. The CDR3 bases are TGTGCCAGCAGCGCGTGGGACGCCGTGCTTGGAAACACCATATATTTT.

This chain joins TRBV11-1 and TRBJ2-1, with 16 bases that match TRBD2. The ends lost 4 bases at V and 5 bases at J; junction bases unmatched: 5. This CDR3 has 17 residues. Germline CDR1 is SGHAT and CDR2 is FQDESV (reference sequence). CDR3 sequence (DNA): TGTGCCAGCAGCTCCCCGGGACTAGCGGGAGGGCACAATGAGCAGTTCTTC. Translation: CASSSPGLAGGHNEQFF.

The CDR3 sequence is CASRVAGEGNEQFF. The DNA for the CDR3 is TGTGCCAGCAGAGTAGCGGGAGAAGGGAATGAGCAGTTCTTC. The chain employs TRBV5-8 and TRBJ2-1; 9 positions agree with TRBD2. The trim removed 5 bases at V and 7 bases at J, leaving 7 bases unmatched. The CDR3 sequence is 14 residues long. From germline, CDR1 is SGHTS and CDR2 YDEGEE.

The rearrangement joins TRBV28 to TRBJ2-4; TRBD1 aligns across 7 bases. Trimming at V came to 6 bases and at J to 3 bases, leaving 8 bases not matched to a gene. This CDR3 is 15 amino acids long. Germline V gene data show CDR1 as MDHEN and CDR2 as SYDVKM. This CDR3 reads CASSSTGMGKNIQYF. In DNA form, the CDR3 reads TGTGCCAGCAGCTCGACAGGGATGGGCAAAAACATTCAGTACTTC.

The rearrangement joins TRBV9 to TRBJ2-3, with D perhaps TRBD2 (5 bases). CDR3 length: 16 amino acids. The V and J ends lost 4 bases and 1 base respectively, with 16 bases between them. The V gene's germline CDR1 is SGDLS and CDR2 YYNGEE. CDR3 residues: CASSRRGGSGTDTQYF. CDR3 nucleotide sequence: TGTGCCAGCAGCCGGAGAGGAGGTTCCGGCACAGATACGCAGTATTTT.

In DNA, the CDR3 is TGTGCCAGCACCCCCTGGACTTGGGGCACAGATACGCAGTATTTT. Protein: CASTPWTWGTDTQYF. The chain recombines TRBV6-8 with TRBJ2-3, with D possibly being TRBD2 (5 bases). The V end was cut by 7 bases, the J end by 1 base, with 15 bases between. Germline lookup yields CDR1 MNHGY and CDR2 SAAAGT. This CDR3 has 15 residues.

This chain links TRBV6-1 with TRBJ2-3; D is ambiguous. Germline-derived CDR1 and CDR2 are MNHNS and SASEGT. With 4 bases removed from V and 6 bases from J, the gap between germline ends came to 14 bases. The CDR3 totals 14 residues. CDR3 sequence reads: CASSARPNGDTQYF. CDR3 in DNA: TGTGCCAGCAGTGCCCGACCCAATGGGGATACGCAGTATTTT.

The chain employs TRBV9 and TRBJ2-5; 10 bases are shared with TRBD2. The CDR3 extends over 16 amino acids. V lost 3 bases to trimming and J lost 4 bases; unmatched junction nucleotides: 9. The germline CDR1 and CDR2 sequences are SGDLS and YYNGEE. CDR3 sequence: CASSAHPSGRGETQYF. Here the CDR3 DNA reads TGTGCCAGCAGCGCCCATCCTAGCGGGAGAGGAGAGACCCAGTACTTC.

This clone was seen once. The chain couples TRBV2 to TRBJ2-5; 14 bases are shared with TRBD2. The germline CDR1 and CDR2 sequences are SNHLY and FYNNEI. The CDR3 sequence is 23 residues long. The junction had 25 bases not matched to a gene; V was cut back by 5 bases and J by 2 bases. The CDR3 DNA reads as TGTGCCAGCAGTCCGGGACAAGGGAGGCCCGGGACTAGCGGGAGAATGGAACAAGAGACCCAGTACTTC. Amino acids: CASSPGQGRPGTSGRMEQETQYF.

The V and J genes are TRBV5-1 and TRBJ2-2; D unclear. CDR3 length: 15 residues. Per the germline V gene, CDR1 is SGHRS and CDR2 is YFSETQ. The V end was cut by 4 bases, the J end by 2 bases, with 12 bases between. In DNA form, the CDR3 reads TGCGCCAGCAGCCTGGGGTTAGTAAACACCGGGGAGCTGTTTTTT. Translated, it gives CASSLGLVNTGELFF.

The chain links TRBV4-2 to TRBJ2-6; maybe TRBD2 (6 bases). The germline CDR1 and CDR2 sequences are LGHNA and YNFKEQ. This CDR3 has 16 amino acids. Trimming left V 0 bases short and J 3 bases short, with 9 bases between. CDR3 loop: CASSQDAGYGANVLTF. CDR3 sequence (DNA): TGTGCCAGCAGCCAAGATGCGGGATATGGGGCCAACGTCCTGACTTTC.

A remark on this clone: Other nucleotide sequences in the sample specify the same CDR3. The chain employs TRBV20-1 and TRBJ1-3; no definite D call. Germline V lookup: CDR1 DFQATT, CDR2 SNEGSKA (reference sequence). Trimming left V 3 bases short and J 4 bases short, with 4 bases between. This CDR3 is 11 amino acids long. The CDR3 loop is CSASLGNTIYF. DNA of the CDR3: TGCAGTGCTAGTCTGGGAAACACCATATATTTT.

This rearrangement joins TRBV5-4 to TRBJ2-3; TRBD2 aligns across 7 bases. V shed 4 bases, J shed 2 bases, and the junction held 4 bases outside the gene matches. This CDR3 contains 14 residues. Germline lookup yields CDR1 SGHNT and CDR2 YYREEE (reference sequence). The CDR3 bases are TGTGCCAGCAGCGCCAGCGGGGTCACAGATACGCAGTATTTT. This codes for CASSASGVTDTQYF.